A selection of T cell receptor beta chains follows, all from one sample in a study of beta chain features in type 1 diabetes. The method was immunoSEQ multiplex PCR; TCRdb's version includes in-frame clones alone and lacks a portion of them. The data hold roughly 220,000 clones, with roughly 16% observed a single time. Sequencing was performed on naive CD4+ T cells from blood. Receptor source: a man younger than 45 with type 1 diabetes. Each CDR3 is given with its conserved first and last residue. The D gene is left open where the match is weak. Not all rows give a size; the values are once, few, many and, for expanded clones, a class.

TRBJ2-7,TRBV2,.,.,CASRDEGYEQYF,TGTGCCAGCAGAGACGAAGGCTACGAGCAGTACTTC
TRBJ2-3,TRBV14,.,TRBD1,CASSHVGQGTDTQYF,TGTGCCAGCAGCCATGTGGGACAGGGCACAGATACGCAGTATTTT
TRBJ2-4,TRBV9,few,TRBD1,CASSPGTGEDIQYF,TGTGCCAGCAGCCCCGGGACAGGGGAGGACATTCAGTACTTC
TRBJ1-3,TRBV30,few,.,CAWAVSGNTIYF,TGTGCCTGGGCCGTCTCTGGAAACACCATATATTTT
TRBJ2-3,TRBV27,.,.,CASSPFEHWDTQYF,TGTGCCAGCAGTCCCTTCGAGCATTGGGATACGCAGTATTTT
TRBJ1-1,TRBV18,few,TRBD1,CASSLHQQGEGAFF,TGTGCCAGCTCACTACATCAACAGGGGGAAGGAGCTTTCTTT
TRBJ2-1,TRBV18,.,.,CASSSPGNEQFF,TGTGCCAGCTCATCTCCCGGCAATGAGCAGTTCTTC
TRBJ2-5,TRBV28,.,.,CASSLGGQETQYF,TGTGCCAGCAGTTTGGGCGGCCAAGAGACCCAGTACTTC
TRBJ2-1,TRBV4-2,.,TRBD2,CASSQDVRESSYNEQFF,TGTGCCAGCAGCCAAGATGTGCGGGAGAGCTCCTACAATGAGCAGTTCTTC
TRBJ2-5,TRBV29-1,few,TRBD2,CSVVGLAGVETQYF,TGCAGCGTCGTTGGACTAGCGGGAGTAGAGACCCAGTACTTC
TRBJ2-4,TRBV30,few,TRBD1,CAWSRTGGNIQYF,TGTGCCTGGAGCCGGACAGGGGGCAACATTCAGTACTTC
TRBJ2-3,TRBV29-1,.,TRBD2,CSPRLAGGTDTQYF,TGCAGCCCTCGACTAGCGGGAGGCACAGATACGCAGTATTTT
TRBJ1-4,TRBV28,.,.,CATADSLNEKLFF,TGTGCCACGGCAGACAGCCTCAATGAAAAACTGTTTTTT
TRBJ2-7,TRBV11-2,few,.,CASSSRYEQYF,TGTGCCAGCAGCTCCAGGTACGAGCAGTACTTC
TRBJ2-5,TRBV5-4,.,TRBD2,CASSLKLAGEETQYF,TGTGCCAGCAGCTTGAAACTAGCGGGAGAAGAGACCCAGTACTTC
TRBJ2-7,TRBV15,few,TRBD2,CATSGGPSEAGGNEQYF,TGTGCCACCAGCGGGGGACCCTCCGAAGCGGGAGGGAACGAGCAGTACTTC
TRBJ2-7,TRBV25-1,.,.,CASSEEGRGDEQYF,TGTGCCAGCAGTGAAGAGGGCAGGGGCGACGAGCAGTACTTC
TRBJ2-3,TRBV29-1,few,TRBD1,CSALGQALTDTQYF,TGCAGCGCCTTAGGACAGGCGTTGACAGATACGCAGTATTTT
TRBJ2-7,TRBV5-1,few,.,CASSLGAANSYEQYF,TGCGCCAGCAGCTTGGGAGCTGCGAACTCCTACGAGCAGTACTTC
TRBJ1-1,TRBV30,few,TRBD1,CAGGQLNTEAFF,TGTGCCGGGGGACAGTTGAACACTGAAGCTTTCTTT
TRBJ1-1,TRBV9,.,.,CASSVLQNTEAFF,TGTGCCAGCAGCGTCCTCCAGAACACTGAAGCTTTCTTT
TRBJ2-3,TRBV6-5,few,.,CASSYDRSLNTDTQYF,TGTGCCAGCAGTTATGACAGGAGCCTTAACACAGATACGCAGTATTTT
TRBJ2-1,TRBV9,.,TRBD2,CASSVAGTSGLSYNEQFF,TGTGCCAGCAGCGTAGCCGGGACTAGCGGTCTCTCCTACAATGAGCAGTTCTTC
TRBJ2-7,TRBV4-1,few,.,CASSQDLVQGYEQYF,TGCGCCAGCAGCCAAGATTTAGTTCAGGGCTACGAGCAGTACTTC
TRBJ1-2,TRBV9,few,.,CASSPYLPSGGYTF,TGTGCCAGCAGCCCGTATCTGCCGAGCGGTGGCTACACCTTC
TRBJ2-1,TRBV28,.,TRBD2,CASSFLRREGPNEQFF,TGTGCCAGCAGTTTCCTCAGGCGGGAGGGCCCCAATGAGCAGTTCTTC
TRBJ2-1,TRBV4-3,.,.,CASSQPAGHEQFF,TGCGCCAGCAGCCAACCTGCGGGACATGAGCAGTTCTTC
TRBJ2-5,TRBV18,few,.,CASSPPAGAQETQYF,TGTGCCAGCTCACCCCCAGCAGGGGCGCAAGAGACCCAGTACTTC
TRBJ2-5,TRBV5-1,few,.,CASSLNLRGETQYF,TGCGCCAGCAGCTTGAATTTGAGGGGTGAGACCCAGTACTTC
TRBJ2-1,TRBV7-3,.,.,CASSLTGDNYNEQFF,TGTGCCAGCAGCTTAACGGGGGATAATTACAATGAGCAGTTCTTC
TRBJ1-1,TRBV14,few,.,CASSQEAGRVTEAFF,TGTGCCAGCAGCCAAGAGGCGGGCAGAGTCACTGAAGCTTTCTTT
TRBJ2-7,TRBV4-1,.,TRBD2,CASSPGLAGIEQYF,TGTGCCAGCAGCCCGGGACTAGCGGGCATCGAGCAGTACTTC
TRBJ2-4,TRBV7-2,few,.,CASSLAGGLAKNIQYF,TGTGCCAGCAGCTTAGCGGGAGGCCTAGCCAAAAACATTCAGTACTTC
TRBJ2-2,TRBV29-1,few,TRBD2,CSVVASGRAYTGELFF,TGCAGCGTTGTGGCTAGCGGGAGGGCATATACCGGGGAGCTGTTTTTT
TRBJ2-7,TRBV10-3,.,.,CASRRQDSYEQYF,TGTGCCTCGCGACGACAGGATTCCTACGAGCAGTACTTC
TRBJ2-7,TRBV15,.,.,CATSRDLGAAYEQYF,TGTGCCACCAGCAGAGATCTGGGGGCTGCCTACGAGCAGTACTTC
TRBJ2-1,TRBV20-1,.,.,CSARGLFF,TGCAGTGCTAGAGGTTTGTTCTTC
TRBJ2-7,TRBV5-1,.,TRBD1,CASSVGQVYEQYF,TGCGCCAGCAGCGTGGGACAGGTCTACGAGCAGTACTTC
TRBJ1-4,TRBV25-1,.,TRBD1,CASSDPRQGDEKLFF,TGTGCCAGCAGTGACCCCCGACAGGGGGACGAAAAACTGTTTTTT
TRBJ1-1,TRBV5-1,.,.,CASSSQQNTEAFF,TGCGCCAGCAGCTCACAGCAGAACACTGAAGCTTTCTTT
TRBJ2-1,TRBV2,.,TRBD2,CASSYGTSGSYNEQFF,TGTGCCAGCAGTTACGGGACTAGCGGCTCCTACAATGAGCAGTTCTTC
TRBJ2-1,TRBV2,.,.,CASSVDRHNEQFF,TGTGCCAGCAGTGTTGACAGACACAATGAGCAGTTCTTC
TRBJ2-6,TRBV29-1,few,.,CSVVGALGANVLTF,TGCAGCGTTGTCGGGGCGCTGGGGGCCAACGTCCTGACTTTC
TRBJ2-5,TRBV7-3,few,.,CASSFRGVYQETQYF,TGTGCCAGCAGCTTTCGCGGGGTGTACCAAGAGACCCAGTACTTC
TRBJ2-2,TRBV5-1,.,.,CASTQGPGTGELFF,TGCGCCAGCACCCAGGGACCGGGTACCGGGGAGCTGTTTTTT
TRBJ2-3,TRBV4-2,.,.,CASSQELTAADTQYF,TGTGCCAGCAGCCAAGAATTAACGGCGGCAGATACGCAGTATTTT
TRBJ2-3,TRBV5-1,few,.,CASSLAVLTLTDTQYF,TGCGCCAGCAGCTTGGCCGTCCTAACCCTCACAGATACGCAGTATTTT
TRBJ2-1,TRBV7-2,.,.,CASSPDRRSEQFF,TGTGCCAGCAGCCCGGACAGAAGGAGTGAGCAGTTCTTC
TRBJ1-2,TRBV30,.,TRBD1,CAWSPPGQGNGYTF,TGTGCCTGGAGTCCTCCTGGACAGGGGAATGGCTACACCTTC
TRBJ2-2,TRBV19,.,.,CASSQGWANTGELFF,TGTGCCAGTTCTCAGGGATGGGCGAACACCGGGGAGCTGTTTTTT
TRBJ2-5,TRBV6-5,once,TRBD1,CASITGTGRGKTQYF,TGTGCCAGCATCACCGGGACAGGAAGGGGGAAGACCCAGTACTTC
TRBJ2-1,TRBV29-1,few,TRBD1,CSVEDRGYSYNEQFF,TGCAGCGTTGAAGACAGGGGGTACTCCTACAATGAGCAGTTCTTC
TRBJ1-3,TRBV9,few,.,CASRGMSSGNTIYF,TGTGCCAGCAGGGGGATGAGCTCTGGAAACACCATATATTTT
TRBJ2-2,TRBV4-1,few,TRBD2,CASTLAGGVAGELFF,TGCGCCAGCACGTTAGCGGGAGGCGTCGCCGGGGAGCTGTTTTTT